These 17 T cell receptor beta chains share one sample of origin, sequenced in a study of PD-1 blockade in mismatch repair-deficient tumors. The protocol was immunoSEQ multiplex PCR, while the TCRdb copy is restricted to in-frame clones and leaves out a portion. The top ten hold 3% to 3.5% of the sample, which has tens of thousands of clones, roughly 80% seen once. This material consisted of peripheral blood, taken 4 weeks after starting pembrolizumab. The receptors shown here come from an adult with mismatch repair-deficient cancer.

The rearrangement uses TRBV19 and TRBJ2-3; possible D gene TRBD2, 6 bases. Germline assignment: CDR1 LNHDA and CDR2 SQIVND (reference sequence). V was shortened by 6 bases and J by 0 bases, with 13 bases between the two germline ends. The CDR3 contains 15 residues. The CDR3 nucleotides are TGTGCCAGTAGCTCCGGGACTCCGAGCACAGATACGCAGTATTTT. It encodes CASSSGTPSTDTQYF. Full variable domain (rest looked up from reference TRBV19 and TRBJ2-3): DGGITQSPKYLFRKEGQNVTLSCEQNLNHDAMYWYRQDPGQGLRLIYYSQIVNDFQKGDIAEGYSVSREKKESFPLTVTSAQKNPTAFYLCASSSGTPSTDTQYFGPGTRLTVL.

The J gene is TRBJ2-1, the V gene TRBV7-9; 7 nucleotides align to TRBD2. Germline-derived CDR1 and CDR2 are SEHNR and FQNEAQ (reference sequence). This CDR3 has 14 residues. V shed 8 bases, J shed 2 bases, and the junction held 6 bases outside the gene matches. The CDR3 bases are TGTGCCAGCGAGCGGGAAGGTCCCTACAATGAGCAGTTCTTC. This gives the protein CASEREGPYNEQFF.

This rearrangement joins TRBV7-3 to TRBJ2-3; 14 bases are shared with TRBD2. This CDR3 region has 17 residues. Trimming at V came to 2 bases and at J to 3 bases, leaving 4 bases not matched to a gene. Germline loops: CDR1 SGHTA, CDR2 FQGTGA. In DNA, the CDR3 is TGTGCCAGCAGCTTAGGACTAGCGGGAGGCTCGACAGATACGCAGTATTTT. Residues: CASSLGLAGGSTDTQYF. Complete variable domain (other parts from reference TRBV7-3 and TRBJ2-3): GAGVSQTPSNKVTEKGKYVELRCDPISGHTALYWYRQSLGQGPEFLIYFQGTGAADDSGLPNDRFFAVRPEGSVSTLKIQRTERGDSAVYLCASSLGLAGGSTDTQYFGPGTRLTVL.

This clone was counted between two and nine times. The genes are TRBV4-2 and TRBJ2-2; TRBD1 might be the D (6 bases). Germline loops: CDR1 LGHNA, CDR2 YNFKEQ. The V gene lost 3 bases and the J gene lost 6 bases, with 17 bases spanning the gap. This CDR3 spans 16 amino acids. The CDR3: CASSQDRDSRAGELFF. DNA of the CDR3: TGTGCCAGCAGCCAGGACAGAGACTCTCGGGCCGGGGAGCTGTTTTTT.

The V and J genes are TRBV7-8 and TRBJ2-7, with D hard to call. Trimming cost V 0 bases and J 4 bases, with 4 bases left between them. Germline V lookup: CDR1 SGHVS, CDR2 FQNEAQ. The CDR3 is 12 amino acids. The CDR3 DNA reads TGTGCCAGCAGCTTAGCGATTTACGAGCAGTACTTC. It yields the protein CASSLAIYEQYF.

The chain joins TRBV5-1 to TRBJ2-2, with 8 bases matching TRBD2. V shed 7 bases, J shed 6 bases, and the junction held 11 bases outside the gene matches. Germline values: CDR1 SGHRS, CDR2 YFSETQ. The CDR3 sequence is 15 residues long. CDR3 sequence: CASYRSGVRPGELFF. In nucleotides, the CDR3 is TGCGCCAGCTACCGTAGCGGGGTCCGGCCCGGGGAGCTGTTTTTT.

In DNA, the CDR3 is TGTGCCAGTAGTATATCCCAGTCGAACACCGGGGAGCTGTTTTTT. Translated: CASSISQSNTGELFF. The chain links TRBV19 to TRBJ2-2; no reliable D call. The CDR3 is made up of 15 amino acids. V gave up 2 bases and J gave up 0 bases, with 7 bases separating them. CDR1 is LNHDA, CDR2 SQIVND, per germline (reference sequence).

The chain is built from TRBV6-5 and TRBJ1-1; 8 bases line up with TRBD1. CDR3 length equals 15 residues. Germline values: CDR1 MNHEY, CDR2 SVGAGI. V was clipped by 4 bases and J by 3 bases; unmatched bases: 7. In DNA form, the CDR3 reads TGTGCCAGCAGTTCCACGGGACAGGCTGACACTGAAGCTTTCTTT. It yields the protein CASSSTGQADTEAFF.

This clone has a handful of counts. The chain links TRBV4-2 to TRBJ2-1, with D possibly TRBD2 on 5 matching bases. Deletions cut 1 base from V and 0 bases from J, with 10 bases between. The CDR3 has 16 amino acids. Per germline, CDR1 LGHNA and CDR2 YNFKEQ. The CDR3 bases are TGTGCCAGCAGCCAAGGGGAGCTAGTCTCCTACAATGAGCAGTTCTTC. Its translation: CASSQGELVSYNEQFF.

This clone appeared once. The CDR3 region is CASSAGTGTYNEQFF. In nucleotides, the CDR3 is TGTGCCAGCAGCGCCGGGACGGGGACATACAATGAGCAGTTCTTC. The chain employs TRBV9 and TRBJ2-1; D perhaps matches TRBD1 (6 bases). Germline V gene data show CDR1 as SGDLS and CDR2 as YYNGEE. The CDR3 runs 15 residues. The V gene lost 3 bases and the J gene lost 4 bases, with 14 bases spanning the gap.

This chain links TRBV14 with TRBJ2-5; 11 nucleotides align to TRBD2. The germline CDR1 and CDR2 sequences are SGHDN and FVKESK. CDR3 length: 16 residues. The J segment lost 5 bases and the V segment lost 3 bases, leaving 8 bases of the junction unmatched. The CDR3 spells CASSHSSGRTRETQYF. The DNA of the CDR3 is TGTGCCAGCAGCCACTCTAGCGGGAGGACTCGGGAGACCCAGTACTTC.

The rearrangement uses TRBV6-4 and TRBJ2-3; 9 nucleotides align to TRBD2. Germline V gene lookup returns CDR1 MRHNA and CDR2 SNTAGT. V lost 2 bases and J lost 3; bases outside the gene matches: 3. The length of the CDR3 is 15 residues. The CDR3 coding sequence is TGTGCCAGCAGTGACGAGACTAGCGGAACAGATACGCAGTATTTT. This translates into CASSDETSGTDTQYF.

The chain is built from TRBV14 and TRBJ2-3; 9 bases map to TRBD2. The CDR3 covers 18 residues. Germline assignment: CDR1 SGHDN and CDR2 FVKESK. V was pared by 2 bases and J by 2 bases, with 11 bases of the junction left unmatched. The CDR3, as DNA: TGTGCCAGCAGCCAACTACCTAGCGGGACGTGGTCCACAGATACGCAGTATTTT. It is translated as CASSQLPSGTWSTDTQYF.

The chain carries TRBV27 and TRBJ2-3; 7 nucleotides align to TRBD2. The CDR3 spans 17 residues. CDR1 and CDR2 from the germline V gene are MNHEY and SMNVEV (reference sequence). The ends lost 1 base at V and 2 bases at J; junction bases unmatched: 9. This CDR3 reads CASSLYVASGATDTQYF. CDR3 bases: TGTGCCAGCAGTTTATACGTGGCTAGCGGAGCCACAGATACGCAGTATTTT.

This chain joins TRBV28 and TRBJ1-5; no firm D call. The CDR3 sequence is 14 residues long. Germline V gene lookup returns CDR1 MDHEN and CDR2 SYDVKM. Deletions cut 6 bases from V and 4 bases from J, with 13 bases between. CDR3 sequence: CASRRNWGNQPQHF. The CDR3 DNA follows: TGTGCCAGCAGACGGAACTGGGGTAATCAGCCCCAGCATTTT.

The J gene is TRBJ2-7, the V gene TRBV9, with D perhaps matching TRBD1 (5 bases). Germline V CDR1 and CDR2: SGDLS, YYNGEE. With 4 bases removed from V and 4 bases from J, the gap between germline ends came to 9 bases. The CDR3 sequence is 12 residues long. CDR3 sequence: CASSPRQYEQYF. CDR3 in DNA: TGTGCCAGCAGCCCCCGACAGTACGAGCAGTACTTC.

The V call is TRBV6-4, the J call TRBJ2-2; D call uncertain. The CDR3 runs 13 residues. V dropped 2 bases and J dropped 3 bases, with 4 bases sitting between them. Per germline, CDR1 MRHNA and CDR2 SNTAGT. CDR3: CASSDRDTGELFF. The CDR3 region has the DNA TGTGCCAGCAGTGACAGGGACACCGGGGAGCTGTTTTTT.